Sequencing of this T cell receptor beta chain was carried out in a study of control samples from healthy donors and cancer patients. This clone has just one count. TCRdb's table, derived via immunoSEQ multiplex PCR, lists solely in-frame clones and lacks some. The table records around 130,000 clones, more than 80% of them present only once. The TCR was taken from a man aged 45-65 years in good health. The material sequenced was blood.

This CDR3 reads CASSLVLRGGGQETQYF. In nucleotides, the CDR3 is TGTGCCAGCAGCTTGGTCTTGCGGGGGGGCGGACAAGAGACCCAGTACTTC. The rearrangement uses TRBV5-8 and TRBJ2-5, with 9 bases fitting TRBD2. This CDR3 is 17 amino acids long. Per the germline V gene, CDR1 is SGHTS and CDR2 is YDEGEE. Trimming took 0 bases from V and 2 from J; bases not matched to a gene: 8.